This entry is about one T cell receptor (beta chain). The entry originates in a study of human T cells and chemical hapten exposure. In the study overall: Diphenylcyclopropenone doses were given weekly to the scalps of patients across the roughly 22-week study.

The time point denotes: patch test 3, about 24 weeks after DPC sensitization. Treatment specified: therapeutic diphenylcyclopropenone sensitization with weekly scalp DPC. Blood collection took place prior to placing each patch test. TCRdb ran MiXCR on the RACE reads and lists one entry per CDR3 protein. The repertoire consists of roughly 200,000 distinct CDR3 sequences, with about 25% occurring once and the leading ten covering approximately 2.3%. This CDR3 comprises 15 residues. J was trimmed by 6 bases and V by 2 bases; bases with no gene match: 3. Germline V CDR1 and CDR2: MNHEY, SVGAGI. The sequence was obtained from a woman aged 40-49 years with alopecia areata. Some clones in this sample may be carry-over from other donors' samples. Sequenced here: whole blood, sampled in connection with sensitization to the hapten diphenylcyclopropenone (DPC). V is TRBV6-5 and J is TRBJ1-6, with 8 bases identical to TRBD1. The CDR3 nucleotides are TGTGCCAGCAGTTACGCGGACAGGGCTAATTCACCCCTCCACTTT. Its translation: CASSYADRANSPLHF.